This TCR beta chain was captured in a study of blood T cell repertoires in COVID-19. Study background: PBMCs, B-cell-depleted T cells, or T cells provided the cDNA or gDNA that made up the material.

Germline CDR1 MNHEY, CDR2 SVGEGT. The CDR3 is 16 residues long. With 3 bases removed from V and 1 base from J, the gap between germline ends came to 13 bases. Profiling relied on immunoSEQ multiplex PCR, and the TCRdb table lists in-frame clones only, not all of them. Among 200,000 to 250,000 clones listed, about four fifths were seen once. Input material: peripheral blood. This chain connects TRBV6-2 or TRBV6-3 to TRBJ1-5; D is undetermined. The TCR was taken from a woman of 80 years or more with acute or convalescent COVID-19. CDR3 bases: TGTGCCAGCAGTTATCTGCTCCTCGGGAGCAATCAGCCCCAGCATTTT. This translates into CASSYLLLGSNQPQHF.